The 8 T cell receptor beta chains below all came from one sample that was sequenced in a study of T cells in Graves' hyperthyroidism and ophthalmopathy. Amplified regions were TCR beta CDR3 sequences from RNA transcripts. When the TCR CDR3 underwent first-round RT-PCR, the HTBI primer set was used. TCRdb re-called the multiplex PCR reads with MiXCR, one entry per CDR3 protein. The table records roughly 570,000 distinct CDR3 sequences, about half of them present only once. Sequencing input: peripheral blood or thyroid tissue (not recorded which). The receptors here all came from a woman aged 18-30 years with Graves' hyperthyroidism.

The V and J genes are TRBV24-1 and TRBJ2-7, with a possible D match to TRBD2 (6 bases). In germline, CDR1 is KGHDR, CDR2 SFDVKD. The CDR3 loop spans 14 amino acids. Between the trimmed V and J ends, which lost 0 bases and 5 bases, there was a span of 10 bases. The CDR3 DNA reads TGTGCCACCAGTGATTTGGCCGGGAGTGACGAGCAGTACTTC. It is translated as CATSDLAGSDEQYF.

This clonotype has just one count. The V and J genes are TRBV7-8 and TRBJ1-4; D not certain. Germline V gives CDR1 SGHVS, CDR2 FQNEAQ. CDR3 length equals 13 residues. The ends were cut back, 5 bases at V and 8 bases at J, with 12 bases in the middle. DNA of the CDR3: TGTGCCAGCAGCGGGCGGACGGGGGAAAAACTGTTTTTT. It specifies CASSGRTGEKLFF. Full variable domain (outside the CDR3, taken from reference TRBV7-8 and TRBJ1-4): GAGVSQSPRYKVAKRGQDVALRCDPISGHVSLFWYQQALGQGPEFLTYFQNEAQLDKSGLPSDRFFAERPEGSVSTLKIQRTQQEDSAVYLCASSGRTGEKLFFGSGTQLSVL.

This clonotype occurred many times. CDR3 amino acids: CSVEGWTGTDEQYF. Here the CDR3 DNA reads TGCAGCGTTGAGGGGTGGACAGGGACCGACGAGCAGTACTTC. The rearrangement uses TRBV29-1 and TRBJ2-7, with 8 bases lining up with TRBD1. V lost 3 bases and J lost 5; bases outside the gene matches: 9. This CDR3 region has 14 residues. Germline CDR1 SQVTM, CDR2 ANQGSEA.

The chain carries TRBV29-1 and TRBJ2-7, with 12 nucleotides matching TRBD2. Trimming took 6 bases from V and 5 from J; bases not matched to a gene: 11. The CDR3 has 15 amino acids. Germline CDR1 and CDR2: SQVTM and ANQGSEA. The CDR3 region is CSVSGLAGGTHEQYF. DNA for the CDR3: TGCAGCGTGAGTGGGCTAGCGGGAGGGACCCACGAGCAGTACTTC.

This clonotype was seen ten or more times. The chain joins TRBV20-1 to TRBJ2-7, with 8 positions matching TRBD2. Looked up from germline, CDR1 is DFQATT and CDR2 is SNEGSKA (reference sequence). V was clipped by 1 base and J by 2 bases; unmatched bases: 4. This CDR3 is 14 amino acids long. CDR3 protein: CSARGAGETYEQYF. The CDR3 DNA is TGCAGTGCTAGAGGAGCGGGAGAAACCTACGAGCAGTACTTC.

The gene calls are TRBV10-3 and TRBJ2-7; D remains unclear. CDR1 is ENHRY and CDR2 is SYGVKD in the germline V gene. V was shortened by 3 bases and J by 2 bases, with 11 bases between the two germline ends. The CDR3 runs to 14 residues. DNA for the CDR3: TGTGCCATCAGTGAAAAAGATATCGCCTACGAGCAGTACTTC. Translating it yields CAISEKDIAYEQYF.

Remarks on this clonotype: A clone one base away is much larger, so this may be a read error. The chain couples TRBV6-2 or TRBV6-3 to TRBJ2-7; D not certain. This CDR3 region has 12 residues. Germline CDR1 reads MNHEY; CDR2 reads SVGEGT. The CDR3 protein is CTSSIFSDEQYF. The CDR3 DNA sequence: TGTACCAGCAGTATCTTCTCCGATGAGCAGTACTTC.

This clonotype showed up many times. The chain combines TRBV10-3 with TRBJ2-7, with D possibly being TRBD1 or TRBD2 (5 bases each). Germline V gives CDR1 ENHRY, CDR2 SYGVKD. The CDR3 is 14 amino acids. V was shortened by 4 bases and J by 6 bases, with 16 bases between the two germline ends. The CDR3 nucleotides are TGTGCCATCAGTGTGGGGACCGATCTCCGCGAGCAGTACTTC. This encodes CAISVGTDLREQYF.